These 9 T cell receptor beta chains originate from one sample sequenced in a study of metastatic and nonmetastatic thyroid tumors (dated by TCRdb to about 2020). No treatment had been received by any patient before thyroid surgery. Library creation used PCR. The sequencing machine was an Illumina HiSeq 4000. TCRdb passed the public sequencing reads through fastp at Q25 and MiXCR, retaining productive beta sequences. For this sample the table gives tens of thousands of clones, of which approximately 22% were detected only once. The ten largest clones represent 5% to 7.5% of the sample. Sequenced input: tumor tissue. Receptors were obtained from a female donor with papillary thyroid cancer or a benign thyroid nodule (not recorded which). Some clones in this sample may be carry-over from other donors' samples.

V and J are TRBV11-2 and TRBJ2-7; D ambiguous. The V and J ends lost 2 bases and 7 bases respectively, with 6 bases between them. Per germline, CDR1 SGHAT and CDR2 FQNNGV. CDR3 length: 11 residues. The DNA for the CDR3 is TGTGCCAGCAGCTTATTGTATGAGCAGTACTTC. Amino acid sequence: CASSLLYEQYF.

This clone is labeled as medium-sized. The genes are TRBV4-1 and TRBJ1-6; D remains unclear. The CDR3 extends over 14 amino acids. The V end was cut by 3 bases, the J end by 10 bases, with 13 bases between. CDR1 is MGHRA and CDR2 is YSYEKL in the germline V gene. DNA of the CDR3: TGCGCCAGCAGCCATGGCGCCGCCGGATCACCCCTCCACTTT. Translated: CASSHGAAGSPLHF.

This clone has a handful of counts. CDR3 loop: CASSSGRDRNIQYF. The CDR3 nucleotides read TGTGCCAGCAGTAGCGGGAGGGACAGAAACATTCAGTACTTC. V gene TRBV6-1 combines with J gene TRBJ2-4; TRBD2 aligns across 10 bases. With 5 bases clipped from V and 6 bases from J, the junction kept 4 bases outside the gene matches. Germline V gene sequence: CDR1 MNHNS, CDR2 SASEGT. The CDR3 runs to 14 residues.

This clone was detected only a few times. The V and J genes are TRBV28 and TRBJ1-2; no clear D gene. Germline CDR1 and CDR2: MDHEN and SYDVKM. CDR3 length equals 14 residues. Trimming removed 5 bases at V and 4 bases at J, with 14 bases between. CDR3 sequence (DNA): TGTGCCAGCAGTGCCGCGGACTCGAGCTATGGCTACACCTTC. Its protein product is CASSAADSSYGYTF.

The rearrangement uses TRBV20-1 and TRBJ2-3, with D possibly being TRBD1 (5 bases). V was cut by 6 bases and J by 6 bases, with 10 bases left in between. CDR1 and CDR2 (germline): DFQATT, SNEGSKA (reference sequence). CDR3 length: 11 residues. CDR3 sequence: CSASRVDTQYF. The CDR3 region has the DNA TGCAGTGCCAGCAGGGTGGATACGCAGTATTTT.

By its share, this clone is medium-sized. The DNA for the CDR3 is TGTGCCAGCAGTTTACAGGGGTACGAGCAGTACTTC. It translates to CASSLQGYEQYF. The chain joins TRBV28 to TRBJ2-7, with D tentatively TRBD1 (6 bases). Germline lookup yields CDR1 MDHEN and CDR2 SYDVKM. V was clipped by 2 bases and J by 4 bases, with 6 bases between them. The CDR3 loop spans 12 amino acids.

The chain combines TRBV7-2 with TRBJ1-2; 8 bases are shared with TRBD1. The CDR3 runs to 15 residues. Germline CDR1 reads SGHTA; CDR2 reads FQGNSA. After removal of 5 bases from V and 4 bases from J, the junction contained 9 bases not matched to a gene. The CDR3 protein is CASSPGQGVGYGYTF. The CDR3 DNA reads TGTGCCAGCAGCCCCGGACAGGGAGTAGGCTATGGCTACACCTTC. The full variable domain, rest sourced from reference TRBV7-2 and TRBJ1-2, is GAGVSQSPSNKVTEKGKDVELRCDPISGHTALYWYRQSLGQGLEFLIYFQGNSAPDKSGLPSDRFSAERTGGSVSTLTIQRTQQEDSAVYLCASSPGQGVGYGYTFGSGTRLTVV.

This clone showed up many times. The rearrangement links TRBV28 to TRBJ2-3, with 7 bases identical to TRBD2. V lost 8 bases and J lost 6; bases outside the gene matches: 8. The germline CDR1 and CDR2 sequences are MDHEN and SYDVKM. The CDR3 totals 13 residues. The CDR3 DNA reads TGTGCCAGCGGTGCTAGCGGATTCGATACGCAGTATTTT. Translating it yields CASGASGFDTQYF.

This clone showed up just a few times. This sequence joins TRBV6-1 and TRBJ1-4; D remains unclear. V lost 2 bases to trimming and J lost 5 bases, with 12 bases between them. The CDR3 consists of 15 residues. The germline gives CDR1 MNHNS, CDR2 SASEGT. The CDR3 is CASSELRPTNEKLFF. In DNA, the CDR3 is TGTGCCAGCAGTGAATTGAGACCCACCAATGAAAAACTGTTTTTT.